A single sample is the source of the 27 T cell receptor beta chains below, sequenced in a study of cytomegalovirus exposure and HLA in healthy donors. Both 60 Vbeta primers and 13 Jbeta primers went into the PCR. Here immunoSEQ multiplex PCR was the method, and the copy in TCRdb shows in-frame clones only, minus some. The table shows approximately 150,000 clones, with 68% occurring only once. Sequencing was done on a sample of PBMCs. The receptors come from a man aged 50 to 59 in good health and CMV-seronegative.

The CDR3, as DNA: TGCGCCAGCAGCCTTTCGGGTTACTCTGGAAACACCATATATTTT. Its protein is CASSLSGYSGNTIYF. The chain links TRBV5-1 to TRBJ1-3; D call uncertain. This CDR3 contains 15 residues. Looked up from germline, CDR1 is SGHRS and CDR2 is YFSETQ. Between the trimmed V and J ends, which lost 4 bases and 0 bases, there was a span of 11 bases.

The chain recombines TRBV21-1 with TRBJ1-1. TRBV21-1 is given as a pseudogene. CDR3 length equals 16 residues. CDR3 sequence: CASSQVCPGMNTEAFF. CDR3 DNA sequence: TGTGCCAGCAGCCAGGTATGCCCGGGGATGAACACTGAAGCTTTCTTT.

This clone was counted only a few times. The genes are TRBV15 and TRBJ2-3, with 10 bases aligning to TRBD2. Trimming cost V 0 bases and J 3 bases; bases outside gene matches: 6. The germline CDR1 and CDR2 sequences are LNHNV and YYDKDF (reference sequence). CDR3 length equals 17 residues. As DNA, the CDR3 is TGTGCCACCAGCAGAGAAGCGGGGGGGATGGGGACAGATACGCAGTATTTT. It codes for CATSREAGGMGTDTQYF.

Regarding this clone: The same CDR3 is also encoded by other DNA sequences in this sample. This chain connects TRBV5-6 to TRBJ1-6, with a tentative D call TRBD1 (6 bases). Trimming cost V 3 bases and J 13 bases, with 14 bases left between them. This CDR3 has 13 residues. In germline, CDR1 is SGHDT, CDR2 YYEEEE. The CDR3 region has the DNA TGTGCCAGCAGCTCGAACAGGGTCTCCCCCCTCCACTTT. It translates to CASSSNRVSPLHF.

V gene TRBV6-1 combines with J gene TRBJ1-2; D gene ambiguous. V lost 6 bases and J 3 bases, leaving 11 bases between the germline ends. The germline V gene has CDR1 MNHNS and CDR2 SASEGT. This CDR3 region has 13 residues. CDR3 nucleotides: TGTGCCAGCAGCCCCCAGGTAGACTATGGCTACACCTTC. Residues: CASSPQVDYGYTF.

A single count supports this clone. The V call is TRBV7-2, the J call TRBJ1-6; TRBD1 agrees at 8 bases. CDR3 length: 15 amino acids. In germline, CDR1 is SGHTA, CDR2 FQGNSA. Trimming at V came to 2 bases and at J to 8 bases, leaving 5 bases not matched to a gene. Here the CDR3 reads CASSLNGQGYSPLHF. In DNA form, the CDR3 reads TGTGCCAGCAGCTTAAACGGACAGGGATATTCACCCCTCCACTTT.

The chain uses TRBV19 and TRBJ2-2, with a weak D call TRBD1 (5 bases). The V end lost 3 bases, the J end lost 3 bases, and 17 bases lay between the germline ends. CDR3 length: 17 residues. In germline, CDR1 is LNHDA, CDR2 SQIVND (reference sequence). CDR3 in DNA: TGTGCCAGTAGTATTCCCGAAGGGGTGGTCGACACCGGGGAGCTGTTTTTT. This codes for CASSIPEGVVDTGELFF.

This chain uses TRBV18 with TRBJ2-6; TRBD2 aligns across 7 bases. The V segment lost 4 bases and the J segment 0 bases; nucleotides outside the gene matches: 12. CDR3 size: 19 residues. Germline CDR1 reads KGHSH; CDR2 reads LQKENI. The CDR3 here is CASSHLPSGGSSGANVLTF. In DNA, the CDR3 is TGTGCCAGCTCACACTTACCGTCGGGGGGTAGCTCTGGGGCCAACGTCCTGACTTTC.

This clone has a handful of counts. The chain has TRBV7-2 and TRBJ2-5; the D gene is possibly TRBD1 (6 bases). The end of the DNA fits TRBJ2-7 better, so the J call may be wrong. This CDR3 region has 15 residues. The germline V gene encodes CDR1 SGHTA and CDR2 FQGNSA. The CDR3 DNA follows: TGTGCCAGCAGCAGAACCGTAGGGGGCTCCTACGAGCAGTACTTC. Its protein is CASSRTVGGSYEQYF.

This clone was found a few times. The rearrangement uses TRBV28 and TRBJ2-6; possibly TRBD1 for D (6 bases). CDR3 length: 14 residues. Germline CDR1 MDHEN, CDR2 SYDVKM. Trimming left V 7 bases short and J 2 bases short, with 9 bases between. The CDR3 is CASTRGAGANVLTF. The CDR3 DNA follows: TGTGCCAGCACCAGGGGCGCTGGGGCCAACGTCCTGACTTTC.

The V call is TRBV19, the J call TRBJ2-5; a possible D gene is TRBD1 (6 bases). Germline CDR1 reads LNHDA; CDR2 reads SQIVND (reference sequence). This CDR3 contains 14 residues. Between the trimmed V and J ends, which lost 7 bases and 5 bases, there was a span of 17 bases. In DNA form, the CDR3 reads TGTGCCAGTACCCCCCAGGGGCGCGATGAGACCCAGTACTTC. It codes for CASTPQGRDETQYF. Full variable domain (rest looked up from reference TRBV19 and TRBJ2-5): DGGITQSPKYLFRKEGQNVTLSCEQNLNHDAMYWYRQDPGQGLRLIYYSQIVNDFQKGDIAEGYSVSREKKESFPLTVTSAQKNPTAFYLCASTPQGRDETQYFGPGTRLLVL.

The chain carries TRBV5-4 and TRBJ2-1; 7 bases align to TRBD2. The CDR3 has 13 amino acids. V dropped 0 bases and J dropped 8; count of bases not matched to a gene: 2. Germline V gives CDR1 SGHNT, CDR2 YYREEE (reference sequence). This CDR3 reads CASSLVAGDEQFF. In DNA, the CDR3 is TGTGCCAGCAGCTTGGTGGCGGGGGATGAGCAGTTCTTC.

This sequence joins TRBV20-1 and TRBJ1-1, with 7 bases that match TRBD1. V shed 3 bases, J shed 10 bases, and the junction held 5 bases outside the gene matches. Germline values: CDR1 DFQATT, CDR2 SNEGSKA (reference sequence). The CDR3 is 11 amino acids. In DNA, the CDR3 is TGCAGTGCTAGTTTGCAGGGGGGAGCTTTCTTT. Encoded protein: CSASLQGGAFF.

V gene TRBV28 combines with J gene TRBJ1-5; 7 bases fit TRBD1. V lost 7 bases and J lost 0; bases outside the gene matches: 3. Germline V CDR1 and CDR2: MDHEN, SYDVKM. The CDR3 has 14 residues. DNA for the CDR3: TGTGCCAGCACTCGACAGGGTAGCAATCAGCCCCAGCATTTT. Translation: CASTRQGSNQPQHF.

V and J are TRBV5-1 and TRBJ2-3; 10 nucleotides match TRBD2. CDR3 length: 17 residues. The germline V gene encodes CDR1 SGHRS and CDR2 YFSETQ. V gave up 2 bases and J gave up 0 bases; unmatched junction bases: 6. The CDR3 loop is CASSFSGGLTSTDTQYF. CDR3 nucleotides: TGCGCCAGCAGCTTTAGCGGGGGGCTCACTAGCACAGATACGCAGTATTTT. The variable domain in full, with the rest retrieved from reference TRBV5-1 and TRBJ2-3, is KAGVTQTPRYLIKTRGQQVTLSCSPISGHRSVSWYQQTPGQGLQFLFEYFSETQRNKGNFPGRFSGRQFSNSRSEMNVSTLELGDSALYLCASSFSGGLTSTDTQYFGPGTRLTVL.

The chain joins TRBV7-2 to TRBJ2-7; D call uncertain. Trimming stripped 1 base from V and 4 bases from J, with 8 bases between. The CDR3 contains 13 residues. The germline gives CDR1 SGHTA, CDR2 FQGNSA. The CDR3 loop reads CASSLDASYEQYF. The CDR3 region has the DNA TGTGCCAGCAGCTTAGATGCCAGTTACGAGCAGTACTTC.

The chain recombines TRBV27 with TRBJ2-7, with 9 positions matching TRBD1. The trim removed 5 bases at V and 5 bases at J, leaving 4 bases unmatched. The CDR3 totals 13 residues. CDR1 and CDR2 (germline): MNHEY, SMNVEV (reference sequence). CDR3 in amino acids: CASSPTGGHEQYF. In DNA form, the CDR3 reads TGTGCCAGCAGTCCTACAGGGGGCCACGAGCAGTACTTC.

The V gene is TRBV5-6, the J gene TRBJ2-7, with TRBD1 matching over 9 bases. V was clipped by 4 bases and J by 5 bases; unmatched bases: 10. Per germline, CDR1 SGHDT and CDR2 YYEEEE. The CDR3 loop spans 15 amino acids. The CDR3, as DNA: TGTGCCAGCAGCGAACCGGGACAGGGCACGAACGAGCAGTACTTC. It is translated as CASSEPGQGTNEQYF.

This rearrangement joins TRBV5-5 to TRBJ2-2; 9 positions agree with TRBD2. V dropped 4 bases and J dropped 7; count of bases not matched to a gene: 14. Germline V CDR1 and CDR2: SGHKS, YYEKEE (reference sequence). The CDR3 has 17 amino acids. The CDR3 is CASSAGPSGAYVGELFF. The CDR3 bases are TGTGCCAGCAGCGCGGGCCCTAGCGGGGCTTATGTCGGGGAGCTGTTTTTT.

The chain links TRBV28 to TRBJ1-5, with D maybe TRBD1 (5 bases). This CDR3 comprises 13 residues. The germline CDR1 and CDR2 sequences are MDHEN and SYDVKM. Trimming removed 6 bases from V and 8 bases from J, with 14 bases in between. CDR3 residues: CASRVGRVEPQHF. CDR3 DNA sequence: TGTGCCAGCAGGGTCGGCAGGGTCGAGCCCCAGCATTTT.

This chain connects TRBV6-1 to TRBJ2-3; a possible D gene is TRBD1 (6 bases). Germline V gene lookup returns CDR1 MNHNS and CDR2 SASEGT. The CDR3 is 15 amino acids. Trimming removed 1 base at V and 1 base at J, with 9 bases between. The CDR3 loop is CASSEGGLGTDTQYF. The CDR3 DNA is TGTGCCAGCAGTGAAGGGGGGCTAGGCACAGATACGCAGTATTTT.

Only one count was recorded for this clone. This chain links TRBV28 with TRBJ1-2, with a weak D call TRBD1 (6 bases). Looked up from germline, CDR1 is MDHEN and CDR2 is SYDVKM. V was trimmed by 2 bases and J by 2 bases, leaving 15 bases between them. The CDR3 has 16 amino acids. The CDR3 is CASSLGGQGGNYGYTF. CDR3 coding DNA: TGTGCCAGCAGTTTAGGGGGGCAGGGAGGGAACTATGGCTACACCTTC.

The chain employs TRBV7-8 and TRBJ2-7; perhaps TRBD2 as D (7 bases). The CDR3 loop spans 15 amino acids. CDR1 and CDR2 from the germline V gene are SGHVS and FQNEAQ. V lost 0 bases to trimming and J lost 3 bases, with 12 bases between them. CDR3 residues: CASSLATGGYYEQYF. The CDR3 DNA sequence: TGTGCCAGCAGCTTAGCCACGGGGGGCTACTACGAGCAGTACTTC.

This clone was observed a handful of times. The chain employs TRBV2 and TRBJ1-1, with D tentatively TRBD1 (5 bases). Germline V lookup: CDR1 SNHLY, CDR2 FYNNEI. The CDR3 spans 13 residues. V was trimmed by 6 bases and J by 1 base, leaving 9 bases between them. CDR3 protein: CASSPTENTEAFF. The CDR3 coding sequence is TGTGCCAGCAGCCCGACAGAGAACACTGAAGCTTTCTTT.

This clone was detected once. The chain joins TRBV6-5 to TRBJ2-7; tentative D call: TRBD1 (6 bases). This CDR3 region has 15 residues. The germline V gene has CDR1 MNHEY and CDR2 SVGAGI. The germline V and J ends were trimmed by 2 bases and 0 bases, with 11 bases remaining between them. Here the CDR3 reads CASSYRDKGSYEQYF. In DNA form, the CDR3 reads TGTGCCAGCAGTTACCGGGACAAGGGCTCCTACGAGCAGTACTTC.

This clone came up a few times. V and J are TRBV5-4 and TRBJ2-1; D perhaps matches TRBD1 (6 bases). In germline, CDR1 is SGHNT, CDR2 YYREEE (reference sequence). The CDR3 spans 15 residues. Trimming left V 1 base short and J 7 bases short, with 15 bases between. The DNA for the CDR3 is TGTGCCAGCAGCTTGCTGGAGCAGGGGTTTAATGAGCAGTTCTTC. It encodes CASSLLEQGFNEQFF. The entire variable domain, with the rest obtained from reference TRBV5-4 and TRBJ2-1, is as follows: ETGVTQSPTHLIKTRGQQVTLRCSSQSGHNTVSWYQQALGQGPQFIFQYYREEENGRGNFPPRFSGLQFPNYSSELNVNALELDDSALYLCASSLLEQGFNEQFFGPGTRLTVL.

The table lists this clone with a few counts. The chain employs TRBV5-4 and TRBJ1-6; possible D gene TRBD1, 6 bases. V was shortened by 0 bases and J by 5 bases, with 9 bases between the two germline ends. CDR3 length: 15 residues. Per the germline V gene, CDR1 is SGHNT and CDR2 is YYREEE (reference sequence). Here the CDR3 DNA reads TGTGCCAGCAGCTTGGACAGGGCCAATAATTCACCCCTCCACTTT. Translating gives CASSLDRANNSPLHF.